These 6 T cell receptor beta chains were all obtained from the same sample, sequenced in a study of STAT3 mutations in large granular lymphocyte leukemia (dated by TCRdb to between 2018 and 2020). Their specific antigens are unknown. Paper-wide results and their limitations: At least one immunodominant TCRbeta clonotype was present in every T-LGLL patient, and multiple immunodominant subclonotypes appeared in about half of the T-LGLL patients.

Libraries were prepared through the immunoSEQ multiplex PCR assay. TCRdb retrieved this table from immuneACCESS and kept in-frame rearrangements only. Not all clones are present; in checked studies, unresolved V genes account for under half, and no reason is known for the remainder. The sample data list around 15,000 clones, and roughly 91% of these were observed just once. The ten largest make up roughly 9% of the sample. The sequenced material came from peripheral blood mononuclear cells. These receptors were collected from a woman aged 45 to 65 with T-cell large granular lymphocyte leukemia. Some clones in this sample may be carry-over from other donors' samples. The age is the age at diagnosis.

J is TRBJ2-7 and V is TRBV6-5; TRBD2 agrees at 7 bases. This CDR3 comprises 15 residues. CDR1 MNHEY and CDR2 SVGAGI come from the germline V gene. With V trimmed by 2 bases and J by 5 bases, 9 bases remained unmatched. The CDR3: CASSYRGREWDEQYF. The CDR3 DNA reads as TGTGCCAGCAGTTACCGAGGGCGGGAGTGGGACGAGCAGTACTTC.

The chain employs TRBV6-5 and TRBJ2-7, with 7 bases identical to TRBD1. The germline CDR1 and CDR2 sequences are MNHEY and SVGAGI. V shed 6 bases, J shed 0 bases, and the junction held 5 bases outside the gene matches. There are 14 residues in the CDR3. CDR3 amino acids: CASRRTGDSYEQYF. The CDR3 DNA reads TGTGCCAGCAGAAGGACAGGCGACTCCTACGAGCAGTACTTC.

V usage is TRBV5-1 and J usage is TRBJ1-2, with D possibly matching TRBD1 (5 bases). Germline loops: CDR1 SGHRS, CDR2 YFSETQ. The CDR3 totals 15 residues. V dropped 0 bases and J dropped 0 bases, with 9 bases sitting between them. CDR3 sequence reads: CASSLETGPNYGYTF. The CDR3 region has the DNA TGCGCCAGCAGCTTGGAAACAGGTCCTAACTATGGCTACACCTTC.

The chain uses TRBV7-3 and TRBJ2-3; D tentatively reads TRBD1 or TRBD2 (6 bases each). Trimming shortened V by 3 bases and J by 3 bases, and 13 bases separated the two germline ends. Germline V gene sequence: CDR1 SGHTA, CDR2 FQGTGA. This CDR3 has 15 residues. The DNA of the CDR3 is TGTGCCAGCAGCTTCGAGAGAGGGGGGACAGATACGCAGTATTTT. Protein sequence: CASSFERGGTDTQYF.

This CDR3 is CASSSWTSGSSDTQYF. DNA of the CDR3: TGTGCCAGCAGCTCCTGGACTAGCGGGTCGTCGGATACGCAGTATTTT. V and J are TRBV7-9 and TRBJ2-3, with 11 bases matching TRBD2. CDR1 and CDR2 (germline): SEHNR, FQNEAQ (reference sequence). The CDR3 totals 16 residues. The V segment lost 4 bases and the J segment 6 bases; nucleotides outside the gene matches: 9. Full variable domain (remainder filled in from reference TRBV7-9 and TRBJ2-3): DTGVSQNPRHKITKRGQNVTFRCDPISEHNRLYWYRQTLGQGPEFLTYFQNEAQLEKSRLLSDRFSAERPKGSFSTLEIQRTEQGDSAMYLCASSSWTSGSSDTQYFGPGTRLTVL.

The chain carries TRBV18 and TRBJ2-7, with D uncertain. The CDR3 totals 14 residues. Trimming shortened V by 3 bases and J by 4 bases, and 13 bases separated the two germline ends. From germline, CDR1 is KGHSH and CDR2 LQKENI. The CDR3 nucleotides are TGTGCCAGCTCACCGGGCCTAAGGGTGTACGAGCAGTACTTC. It encodes CASSPGLRVYEQYF.